This TCR beta chain was sequenced for a study of blood T cells in healthy people across ages. This clonotype was recorded a few times. Its specificity is not known. This CDR3 contains 12 residues. Germline lookup yields CDR1 SQVTM and CDR2 ANQGSEA. V was pared by 6 bases and J by 6 bases, with 11 bases between. Broader study findings: Naive and antigen-experienced cells could not be conclusively compared, given unsorted PBMCs. A roughly linear age-dependent decrease characterized TCR beta diversity per million T cells.

Alongside a J-beta primer mix, a sample-barcoded 5' primer served in a second PCR lasting roughly 7 to 11 cycles. TCRdb re-derived calls from the 5' RACE reads in MiXCR, one entry per CDR3 protein. The data show 1,500,000 or so distinct CDR3 sequences, 59% seen once. V gene TRBV29-1 combines with J gene TRBJ2-2; weak D call: TRBD2 (5 bases). Sequenced: blood. The receptor's source is a man in his late teens or twenties in good health. CDR3 loop: CSVRGGPGELFF. The CDR3 nucleotides read TGCAGCGTCAGAGGAGGTCCCGGGGAGCTGTTTTTT.